This TCR beta chain emerged from a study of identical twins. Looked up from germline, CDR1 is MDHEN and CDR2 is SYDVKM. CDR3 length: 15 amino acids. Trimming cost V 5 bases and J 8 bases; bases outside gene matches: 11. This clonotype showed up many times. Its antigen is not identified. A universal primer site was created by template switching, with the cDNA bearing unique molecular identifiers. TCRdb fed the 5' RACE reads into MiXCR, producing one record per CDR3 protein. The sample lists about 240,000 distinct CDR3 sequences; approximately 10% were seen once. The study, taken as a whole, reports: Shared out-of-frame alpha sequences (those common to twins) showed excess low generation probability. Out-of-frame sharing of TCR alpha in monozygotic twins was underestimated by models.

The TCR was taken from a middle-aged man in good health. The chain recombines TRBV28 with TRBJ1-2; 10 bases align to TRBD1. The source material was memory T cells sorted from blood. The CDR3 spells CASSPRTGGVRGYTF. CDR3 nucleotide sequence: TGTGCCAGCAGTCCCCGGACAGGGGGGGTTCGCGGCTACACCTTC.